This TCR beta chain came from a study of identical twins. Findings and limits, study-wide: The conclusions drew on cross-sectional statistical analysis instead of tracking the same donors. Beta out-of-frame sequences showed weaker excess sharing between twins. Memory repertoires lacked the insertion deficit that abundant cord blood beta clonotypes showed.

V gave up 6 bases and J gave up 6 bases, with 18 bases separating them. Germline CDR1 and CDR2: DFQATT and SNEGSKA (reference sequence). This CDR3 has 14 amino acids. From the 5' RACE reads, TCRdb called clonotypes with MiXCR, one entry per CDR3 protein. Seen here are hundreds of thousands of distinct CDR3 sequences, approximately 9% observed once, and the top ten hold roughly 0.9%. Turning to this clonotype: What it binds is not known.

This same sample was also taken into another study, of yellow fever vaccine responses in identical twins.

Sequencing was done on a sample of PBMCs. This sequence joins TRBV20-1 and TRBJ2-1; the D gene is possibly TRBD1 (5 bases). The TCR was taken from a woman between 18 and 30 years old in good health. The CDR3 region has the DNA TGCAGTGCCCACTGGGCAGGGATCGGCAATGAGCAGTTCTTC. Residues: CSAHWAGIGNEQFF.